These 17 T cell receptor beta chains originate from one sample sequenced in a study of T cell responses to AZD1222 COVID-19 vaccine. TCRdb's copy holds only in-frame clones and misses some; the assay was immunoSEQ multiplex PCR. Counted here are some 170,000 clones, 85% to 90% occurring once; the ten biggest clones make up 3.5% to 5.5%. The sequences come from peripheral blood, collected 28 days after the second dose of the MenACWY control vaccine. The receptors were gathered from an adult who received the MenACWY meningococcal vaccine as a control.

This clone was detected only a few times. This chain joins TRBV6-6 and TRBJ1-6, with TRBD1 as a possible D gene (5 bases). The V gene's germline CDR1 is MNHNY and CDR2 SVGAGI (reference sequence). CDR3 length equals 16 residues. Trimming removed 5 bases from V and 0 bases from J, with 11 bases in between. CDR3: CASSPTGGSYNSPLHF. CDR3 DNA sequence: TGTGCCAGCAGTCCCACCGGGGGCTCCTATAATTCACCCCTCCACTTT.

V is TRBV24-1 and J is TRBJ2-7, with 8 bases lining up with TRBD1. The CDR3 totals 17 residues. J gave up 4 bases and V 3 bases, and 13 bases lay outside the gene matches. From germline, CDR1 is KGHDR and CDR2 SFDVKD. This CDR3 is CATSDRPSQGAKYEQYF. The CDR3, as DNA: TGTGCCACCAGTGATCGTCCGTCCCAGGGGGCTAAGTACGAGCAGTACTTC.

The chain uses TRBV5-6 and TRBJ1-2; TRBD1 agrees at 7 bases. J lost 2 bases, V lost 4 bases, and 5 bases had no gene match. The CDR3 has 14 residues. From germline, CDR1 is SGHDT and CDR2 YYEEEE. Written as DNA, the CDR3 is TGTGCCAGCAGCCAACAGGGGATAAACTATGGCTACACCTTC. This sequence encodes CASSQQGINYGYTF.

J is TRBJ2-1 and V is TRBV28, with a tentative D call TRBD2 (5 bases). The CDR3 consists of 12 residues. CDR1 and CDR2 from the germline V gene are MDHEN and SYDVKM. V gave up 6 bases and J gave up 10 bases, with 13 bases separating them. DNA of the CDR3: TGTGCCAGCAGGCTCGGGGTCGGGGAGCAGTTCTTC. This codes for CASRLGVGEQFF.

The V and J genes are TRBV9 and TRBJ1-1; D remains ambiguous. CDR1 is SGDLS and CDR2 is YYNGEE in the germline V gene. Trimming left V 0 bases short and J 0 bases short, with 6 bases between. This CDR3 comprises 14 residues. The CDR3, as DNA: TGTGCCAGCAGCGTAGGGCATCTGAACACTGAAGCTTTCTTT. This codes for CASSVGHLNTEAFF.

The CDR3 protein is CASSPDRGANVLTF. The CDR3 DNA follows: TGTGCCAGTAGCCCCGACAGGGGGGCCAACGTCCTGACTTTC. The chain links TRBV19 to TRBJ2-6; D perhaps matches TRBD1 (6 bases). The CDR3 is 14 residues long. V was pared by 6 bases and J by 4 bases, with 10 bases between. Germline V CDR1 and CDR2: LNHDA, SQIVND (reference sequence).

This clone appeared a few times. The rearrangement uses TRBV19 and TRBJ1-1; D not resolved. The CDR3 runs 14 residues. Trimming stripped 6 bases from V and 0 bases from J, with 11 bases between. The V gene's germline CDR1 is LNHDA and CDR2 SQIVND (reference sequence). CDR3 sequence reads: CASRDPMLNTEAFF. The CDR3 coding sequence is TGTGCCAGTAGAGACCCCATGTTGAACACTGAAGCTTTCTTT. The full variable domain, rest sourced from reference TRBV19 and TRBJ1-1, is DGGITQSPKYLFRKEGQNVTLSCEQNLNHDAMYWYRQDPGQGLRLIYYSQIVNDFQKGDIAEGYSVSREKKESFPLTVTSAQKNPTAFYLCASRDPMLNTEAFFGQGTRLTVV.

CDR3 sequence (DNA): TGCGCCAGCAGCCAATGGGGAGAAGAGCAGTTCTTC. Translating it yields CASSQWGEEQFF. The chain links TRBV4-3 to TRBJ2-1, with D possibly being TRBD2 (5 bases). CDR3 length equals 12 residues. Trimming cost V 2 bases and J 10 bases, with 9 bases left between them. Per the germline V gene, CDR1 is LGHNA and CDR2 is YSLEER.

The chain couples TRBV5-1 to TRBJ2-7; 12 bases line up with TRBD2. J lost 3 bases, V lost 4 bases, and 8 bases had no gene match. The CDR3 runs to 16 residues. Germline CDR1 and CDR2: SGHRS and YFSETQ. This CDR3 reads CASSVLLAGGGYEQYF. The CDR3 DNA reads TGCGCCAGCAGCGTCCTACTAGCGGGAGGTGGCTACGAGCAGTACTTC.

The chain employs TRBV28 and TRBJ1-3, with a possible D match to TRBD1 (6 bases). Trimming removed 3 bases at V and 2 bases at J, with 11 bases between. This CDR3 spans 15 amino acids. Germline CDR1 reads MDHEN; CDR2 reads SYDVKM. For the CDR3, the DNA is TGTGCCAGCAGTTTCCCAGGGGATACTGGAAACACCATATATTTT. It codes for CASSFPGDTGNTIYF.

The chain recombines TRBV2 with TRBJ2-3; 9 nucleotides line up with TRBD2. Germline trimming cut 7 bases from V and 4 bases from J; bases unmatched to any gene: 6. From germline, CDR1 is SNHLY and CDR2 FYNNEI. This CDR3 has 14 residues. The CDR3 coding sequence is TGTGCCAGCAATAGGGAGCGGGAGGCAGATACGCAGTATTTT. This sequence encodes CASNREREADTQYF.

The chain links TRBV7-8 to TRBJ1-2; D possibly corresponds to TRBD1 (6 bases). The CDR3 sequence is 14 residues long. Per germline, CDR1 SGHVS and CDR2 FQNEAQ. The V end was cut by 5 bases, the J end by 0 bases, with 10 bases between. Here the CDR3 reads CASSPRTANYGYTF. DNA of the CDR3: TGTGCCAGCAGCCCACGGACAGCTAACTATGGCTACACCTTC.

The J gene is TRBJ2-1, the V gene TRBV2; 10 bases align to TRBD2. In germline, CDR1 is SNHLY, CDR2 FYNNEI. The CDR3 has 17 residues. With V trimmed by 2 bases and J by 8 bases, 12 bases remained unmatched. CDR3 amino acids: CASSERGTSGNRDEQFF. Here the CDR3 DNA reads TGTGCCAGCAGTGAACGGGGTACTAGCGGGAATCGGGATGAGCAGTTCTTC.

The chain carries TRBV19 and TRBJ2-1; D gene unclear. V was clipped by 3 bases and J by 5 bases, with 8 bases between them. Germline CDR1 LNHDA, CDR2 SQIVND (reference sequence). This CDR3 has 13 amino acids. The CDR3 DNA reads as TGTGCCAGTAGTATTTACAAGAACAATGAGCAGTTCTTC. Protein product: CASSIYKNNEQFF.

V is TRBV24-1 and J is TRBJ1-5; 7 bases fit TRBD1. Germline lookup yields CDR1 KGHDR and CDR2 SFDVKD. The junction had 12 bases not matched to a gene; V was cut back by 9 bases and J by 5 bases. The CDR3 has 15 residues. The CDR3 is CATAGHRGNDQPQHF. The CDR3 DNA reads TGTGCCACCGCGGGTCACAGGGGTAACGATCAGCCCCAGCATTTT.

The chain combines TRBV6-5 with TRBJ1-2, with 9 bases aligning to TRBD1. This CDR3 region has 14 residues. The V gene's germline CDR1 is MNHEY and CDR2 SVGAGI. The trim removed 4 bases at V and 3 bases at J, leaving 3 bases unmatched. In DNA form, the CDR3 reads TGTGCCAGCAGTTTGGACAGGGGTCACTATGGCTACACCTTC. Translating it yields CASSLDRGHYGYTF.

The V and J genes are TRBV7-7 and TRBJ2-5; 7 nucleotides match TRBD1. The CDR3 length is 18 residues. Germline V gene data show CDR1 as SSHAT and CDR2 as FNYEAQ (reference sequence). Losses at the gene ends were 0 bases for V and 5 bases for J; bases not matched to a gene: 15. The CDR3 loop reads CASSLAHPGTGDGETQYF. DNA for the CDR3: TGTGCCAGCAGCTTAGCGCATCCGGGTACAGGGGACGGGGAGACCCAGTACTTC.